These T cell receptor beta chains were read from a single sample in a study of blood T cell repertoires in COVID-19. TCRdb keeps only in-frame clones here, not all; method: immunoSEQ multiplex PCR. The profile shows some 430,000 clones, less than 95% of them singletons. Sample: PBMCs or T cells enriched from blood (not recorded which). These receptors were taken from a man between 18 and 29 years old who had recovered from COVID-19. Both conserved end residues are part of each CDR3. Each record gives: V gene, clone size, D gene, J gene, CDR3 DNA, CDR3 protein. A D gene is named only where the DNA matches it firmly. Some rows have no size entry. The others give once, few or many, or a class for an expanded clone.

TRBV5-8	.	TRBD1	TRBJ1-2	TGTGCCAGCAGCTTGGGACAGGGGAATGGCTACACCTTC	CASSLGQGNGYTF
TRBV6-5	.	.	TRBJ1-5	TGTGCCAGCAGTTCCCTAGTTCCATATAGCAATCAGCCCCAGCATTTT	CASSSLVPYSNQPQHF
TRBV7-3	.	TRBD1	TRBJ1-5	TGTGCCAGCAGCTCCGGGACAGCCAATCAGCCCCAGCATTTT	CASSSGTANQPQHF
TRBV3-1/TRBV3-2	.	TRBD1	TRBJ1-3	TGTGCCAGCAGCCGAGCGGGACCAACAGGGGGCCCTAACTCTGGAAACACCATATATTTT	CASSRAGPTGGPNSGNTIYF
TRBV7-9	.	TRBD1	TRBJ2-2	TGTGCCAGCAGCTTGGGGACAGGGGGTGTCGGGGAGCTGTTTTTT	CASSLGTGGVGELFF
TRBV28	.	TRBD2	TRBJ2-1	TGTGCCAGCAAGGGGACTAGCAAAAATGAGCAGTTCTTC	CASKGTSKNEQFF
TRBV7-9	.	.	TRBJ1-3	TGTGCCAGCAGCTACGGGACACCCGGAGAGGGGGAAGAGCATTTT	CASSYGTPGEGEEHF
TRBV7-9	.	.	TRBJ2-5	TGTGCCAGCAGCTCCAATACAGGGACAGAGACCCAGTACTTC	CASSSNTGTETQYF
TRBV28	.	.	TRBJ2-7	TGTGCCAGCAGCCCCCTGAGCGAGACCCTCTACGAGCAGTACTTC	CASSPLSETLYEQYF
TRBV10-1	.	TRBD2	TRBJ2-1	TGCGCCAGCAGCGGATCAATCAGCGGGAGGGCCGGTTCCGGACCGTCCAATGAGCAGTTCTTC	CASSGSISGRAGSGPSNEQFF
TRBV5-1	few	.	TRBJ2-2	TGCGCCAGCAGCTTGTTGACAGGCGGGGAGCTGTTTTTT	CASSLLTGGELFF